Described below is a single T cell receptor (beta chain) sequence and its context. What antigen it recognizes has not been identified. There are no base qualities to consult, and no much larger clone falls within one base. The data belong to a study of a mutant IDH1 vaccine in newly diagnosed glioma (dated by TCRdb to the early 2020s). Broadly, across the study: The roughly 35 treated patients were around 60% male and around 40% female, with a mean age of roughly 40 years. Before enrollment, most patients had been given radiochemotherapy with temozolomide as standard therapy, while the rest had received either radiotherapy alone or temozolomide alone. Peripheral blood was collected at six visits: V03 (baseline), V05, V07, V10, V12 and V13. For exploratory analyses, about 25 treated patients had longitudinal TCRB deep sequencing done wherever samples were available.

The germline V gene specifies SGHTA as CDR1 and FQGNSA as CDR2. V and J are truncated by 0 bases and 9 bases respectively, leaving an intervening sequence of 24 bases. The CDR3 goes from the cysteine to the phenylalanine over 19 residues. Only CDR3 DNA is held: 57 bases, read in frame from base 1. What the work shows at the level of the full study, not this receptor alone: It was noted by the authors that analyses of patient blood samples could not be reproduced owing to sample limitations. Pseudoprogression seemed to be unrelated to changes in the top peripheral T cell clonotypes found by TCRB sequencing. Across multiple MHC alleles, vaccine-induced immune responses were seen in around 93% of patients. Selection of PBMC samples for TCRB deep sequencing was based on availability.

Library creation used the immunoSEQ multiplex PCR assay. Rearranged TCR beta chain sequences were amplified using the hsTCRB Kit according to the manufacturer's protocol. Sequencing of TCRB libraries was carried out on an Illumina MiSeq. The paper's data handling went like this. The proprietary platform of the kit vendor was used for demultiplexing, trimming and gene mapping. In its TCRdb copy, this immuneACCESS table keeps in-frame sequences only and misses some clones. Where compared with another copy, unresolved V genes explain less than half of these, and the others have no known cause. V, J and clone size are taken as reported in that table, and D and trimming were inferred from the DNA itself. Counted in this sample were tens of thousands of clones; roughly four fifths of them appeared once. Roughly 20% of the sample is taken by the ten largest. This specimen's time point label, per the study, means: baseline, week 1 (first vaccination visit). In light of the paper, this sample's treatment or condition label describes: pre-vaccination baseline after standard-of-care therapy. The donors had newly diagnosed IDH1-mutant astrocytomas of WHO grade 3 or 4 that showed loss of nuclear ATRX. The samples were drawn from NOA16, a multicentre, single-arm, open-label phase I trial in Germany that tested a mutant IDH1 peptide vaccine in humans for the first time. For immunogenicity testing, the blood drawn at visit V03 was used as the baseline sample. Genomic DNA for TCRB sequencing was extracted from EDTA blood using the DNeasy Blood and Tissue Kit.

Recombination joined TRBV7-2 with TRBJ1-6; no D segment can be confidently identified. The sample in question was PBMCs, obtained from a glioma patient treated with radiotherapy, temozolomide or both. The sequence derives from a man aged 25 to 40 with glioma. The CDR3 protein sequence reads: CASSLALRVPKTIVSPLHF. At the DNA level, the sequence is TGTGCCAGCAGCTTAGCGCTGAGGGTACCCAAGACAATTGTTTCACCCCTCCACTTT.